The 3 T cell receptor beta chains presented below share a single source sample, sequenced in a study of a mutant IDH1 vaccine in newly diagnosed glioma. Clones were read by immunoSEQ multiplex PCR, and TCRdb kept only the in-frame ones, dropping some. The sample has roughly 52,000 clones, about 85% seen once; the top ten hold around 3.9%. No antigens are known for them. Time point of the sample: week 35, safety follow-up. All doses held 300 ug of mutant IDH1 20-mer peptide, with topical imiquimod. Sample: PBMCs, taken from a glioma patient whose treatment included an IDH1 peptide vaccine. Every receptor here comes from a woman aged 18-29 years with glioma.

The rearrangement uses TRBV19 and TRBJ1-5; TRBD1 matches 10 bases. CDR3 length equals 13 residues. Germline trimming cut 6 bases from V and 4 bases from J; bases unmatched to any gene: 0. CDR1 LNHDA and CDR2 SQIVND come from the germline V gene (reference sequence). The CDR3 coding sequence is TGTGCCAGTAGGGACAGGGGGAATCAGCCCCAGCATTTT. It is translated as CASRDRGNQPQHF.

The rearrangement links TRBV11-3 to TRBJ2-1; the match to TRBD2 covers 12 bases. The CDR3 runs 14 residues. Germline trimming cut 5 bases from V and 9 bases from J; bases unmatched to any gene: 5. Germline V gene sequence: CDR1 SGHNT, CDR2 YENEEA. The CDR3 sequence is CASSPGLAGSEQFF. The CDR3 bases are TGTGCCAGCAGCCCCGGACTAGCGGGAAGTGAGCAGTTCTTC. The full variable domain, rest sourced from reference TRBV11-3 and TRBJ2-1, is EAGVVQSPRYKIIEKKQPVAFWCNPISGHNTLYWYLQNLGQGPELLIRYENEEAVDDSQLPKDRFSAERLKGVDSTLKIQPAELGDSAVYLCASSPGLAGSEQFFGPGTRLTVL.

V usage is TRBV30 and J usage is TRBJ1-2; possible D gene TRBD1, 5 bases. With 5 bases removed from V and 4 bases from J, the gap between germline ends came to 23 bases. The length of the CDR3 is 16 residues. Germline lookup yields CDR1 GTSNPN and CDR2 SVGIG (reference sequence). CDR3 region: CAWGAPGTGSAYGYTF. The DNA for the CDR3 is TGTGCCTGGGGGGCACCGGGGACGGGGTCTGCCTATGGCTACACCTTC.